This record looks at one T cell receptor (beta chain) sequence and its context. The record originates from a study of tumour-infiltrating T cells in Burkitt lymphoma. Study-wide context: Overall and progression-free survival were predicted by productive clonality.

Sequencing was performed with immunoSEQ multiplex PCR; in TCRdb, only in-frame clones are kept and a portion is missing. This sample has more than 5,500 clones, with roughly a tenth found just once. The CDR3 sequence is 15 residues long. The germline V gene encodes CDR1 LNHDA and CDR2 SQIVND (reference sequence). Trimming removed 7 bases from V and 4 bases from J, with 17 bases in between. Sequencing was carried out using tumor tissue. V and J are TRBV19 and TRBJ2-1, with a possible D match to TRBD1 (5 bases). The TCR was taken from a human donor with diffuse large B-cell lymphoma. The CDR3 reads CASKLSTGRYNEQFF. DNA for the CDR3: TGTGCCAGTAAGTTGTCAACAGGAAGATACAATGAGCAGTTCTTC.